The present TCR beta chain was sequenced within a study of CD8 T cells in Susac syndrome. The T cells that were sequenced for TCR beta were CD8+ and CD4+ cells from blood. The multiple sclerosis controls were treatment-naive patients with relapsing-remitting disease that was stable or active. The CDR3 is made up of 11 amino acids. The V end lost 0 bases, the J end lost 9 bases, and 4 bases lay between the germline ends. The germline CDR1 and CDR2 sequences are SGDLS and YYNGEE. Reverse transcription of roughly 0.5 to 1 ug RNA was carried out with random hexamers. Across 54 Vbeta and 13 Jbeta, immunoSEQ multiplex PCR amplified TCR beta CDR3. MiXCR, run by TCRdb on the immunoSEQ multiplex PCR reads, gives a single entry per CDR3 protein. The sample holds around 300,000 distinct CDR3 sequences; about 91% are singletons and the top ten take around 0.18%.

The V gene is TRBV9, the J gene TRBJ2-1; D unresolved. The sequence came from a human donor with multiple sclerosis. The sequencing sample was made of CD8+ T cells from PBMCs. The CDR3 DNA follows: TGTGCCAGCAGCGTAGCGTCTGAGCAGTTCTTC. This encodes CASSVASEQFF. Supplemented by reference TRBV9 and TRBJ2-1, the full variable domain reads DSGVTQTPKHLITATGQRVTLRCSPRSGDLSVYWYQQSLDQGLQFLIQYYNGEERAKGNILERFSAQQFPDLHSELNLSSLELGDSALYFCASSVASEQFFGPGTRLTVL.